This T cell receptor (beta chain) was identified in a study of early T cells in non-severe SARS-CoV-2 infection. Across the whole study: Sequencing was performed on bulk RNA from unsorted whole blood, leaving chains unpaired. Study results and caveats: Anti-spike CD8 responses were favored in VDJdb matching, and private and CD4 specificities were missed.

Remarks on this clonotype: The antigen is unknown.

Trimming removed 4 bases from V and 5 bases from J; junction bases left unmatched: 5. The CDR3 spans 14 residues. Individual cDNA molecules were tagged with unique molecular identifiers, the study reported. TCRdb reprocessed the 5' RACE reads with MiXCR, giving one entry per CDR3 protein. The sample lists 35,000 to 50,000 distinct CDR3 sequences, about 23% seen once, with about 4.7% in the top ten. Material: whole blood, obtained at baseline. J is TRBJ2-3 and V is TRBV12-3 or TRBV12-4, with 8 bases lining up with TRBD2. This TCR derives from an adult who was a healthcare worker with PCR-confirmed SARS-CoV-2 infection or an uninfected control (not recorded which). CDR3 loop: CASSSGGAGDTQYF. The DNA of the CDR3 is TGTGCCAGCAGTTCCGGGGGGGCCGGAGATACGCAGTATTTT.